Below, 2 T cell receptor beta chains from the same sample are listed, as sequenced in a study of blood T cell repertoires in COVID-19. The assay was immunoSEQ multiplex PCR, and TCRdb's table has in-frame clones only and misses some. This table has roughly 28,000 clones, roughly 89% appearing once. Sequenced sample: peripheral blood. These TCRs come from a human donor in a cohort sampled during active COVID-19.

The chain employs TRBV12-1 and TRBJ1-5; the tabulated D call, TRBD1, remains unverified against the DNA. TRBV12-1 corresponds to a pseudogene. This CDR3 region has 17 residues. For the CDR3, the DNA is TGTGCCAGCAGCTTTTTCTCCTCAGGGGATTTGTATCAGCCCCAGCATTTT. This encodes CASSFFSSGDLYQPQHF.

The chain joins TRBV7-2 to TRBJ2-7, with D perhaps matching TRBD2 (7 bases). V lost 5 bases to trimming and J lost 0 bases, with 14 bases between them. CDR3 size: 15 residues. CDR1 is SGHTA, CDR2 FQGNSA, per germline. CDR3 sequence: CASSQGGAFSYEQYF. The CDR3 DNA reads TGTGCCAGCAGCCAAGGGGGGGCCTTCTCCTACGAGCAGTACTTC.